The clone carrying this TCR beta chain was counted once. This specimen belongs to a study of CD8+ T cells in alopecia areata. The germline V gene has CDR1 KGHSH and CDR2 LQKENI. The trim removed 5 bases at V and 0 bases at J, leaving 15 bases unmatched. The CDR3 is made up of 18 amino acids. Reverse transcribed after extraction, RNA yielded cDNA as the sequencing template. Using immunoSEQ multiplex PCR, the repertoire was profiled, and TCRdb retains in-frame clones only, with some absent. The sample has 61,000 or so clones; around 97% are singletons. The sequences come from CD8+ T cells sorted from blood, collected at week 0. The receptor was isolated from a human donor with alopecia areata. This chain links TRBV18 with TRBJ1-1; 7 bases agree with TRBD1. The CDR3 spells CASSAYVGTAMMNTEAFF. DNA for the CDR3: TGTGCCAGCTCAGCTTATGTGGGGACAGCCATGATGAACACTGAAGCTTTCTTT.